Here is one T cell receptor (beta chain) with its context. The sample originates from a study of low-dose radiotherapy and immunotherapy resistance in tumors. First-strand cDNA relied on TRAV- and TRBV-specific primers spanning alpha and beta chains. Over approximately 19 PCR cycles, TCRs were amplified from a constant-region primer and V-primer adapter. TCRdb recomputed calls from the reads with MiXCR, one row per CDR3 protein. The table has approximately 18,000 distinct CDR3 sequences, 74% seen once. The receptor was derived from a human donor with advanced metastatic prostate, ovarian, gallbladder or colorectal cancer (not recorded which). This table probably holds off-target reads from a library built for another chain.

The CDR3 reads CSVGRVSGSFPDTQYF. The CDR3 DNA sequence: TGCAGCGTTGGACGGGTTAGCGGGAGTTTCCCAGATACGCAGTATTTT. The V call is TRBV29-1, the J call TRBJ2-3; the match to TRBD2 covers 9 bases. Germline V gene data show CDR1 as SQVTM and CDR2 as ANQGSEA. J gave up 4 bases and V 4 bases, and 12 bases lay outside the gene matches. The CDR3 runs 16 residues.